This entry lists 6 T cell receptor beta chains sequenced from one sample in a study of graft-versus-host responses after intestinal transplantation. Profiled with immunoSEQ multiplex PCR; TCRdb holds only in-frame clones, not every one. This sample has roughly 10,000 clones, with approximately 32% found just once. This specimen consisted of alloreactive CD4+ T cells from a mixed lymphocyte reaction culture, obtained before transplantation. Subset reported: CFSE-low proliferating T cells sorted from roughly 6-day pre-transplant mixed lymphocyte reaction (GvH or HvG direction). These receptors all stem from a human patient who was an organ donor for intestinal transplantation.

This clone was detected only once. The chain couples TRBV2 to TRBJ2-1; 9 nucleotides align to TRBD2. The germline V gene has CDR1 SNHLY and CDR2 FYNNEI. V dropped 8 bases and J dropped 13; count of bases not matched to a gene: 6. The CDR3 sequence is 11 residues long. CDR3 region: CASGRLAAQFF. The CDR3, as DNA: TGTGCCAGCGGTAGACTAGCGGCCCAGTTCTTC.

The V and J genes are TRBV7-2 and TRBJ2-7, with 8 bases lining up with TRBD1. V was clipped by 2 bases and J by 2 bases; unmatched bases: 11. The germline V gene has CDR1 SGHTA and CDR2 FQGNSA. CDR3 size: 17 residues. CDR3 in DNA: TGTGCCAGCAGCTTATCGGGACAGGAAGGATACCCCTACGAGCAGTACTTC. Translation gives CASSLSGQEGYPYEQYF.

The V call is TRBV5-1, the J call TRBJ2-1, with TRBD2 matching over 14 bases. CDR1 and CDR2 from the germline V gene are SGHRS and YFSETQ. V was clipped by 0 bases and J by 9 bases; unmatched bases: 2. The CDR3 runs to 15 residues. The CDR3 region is CASSLGLAGGPEQFF. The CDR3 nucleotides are TGCGCCAGCAGCTTGGGACTAGCGGGGGGGCCTGAGCAGTTCTTC.

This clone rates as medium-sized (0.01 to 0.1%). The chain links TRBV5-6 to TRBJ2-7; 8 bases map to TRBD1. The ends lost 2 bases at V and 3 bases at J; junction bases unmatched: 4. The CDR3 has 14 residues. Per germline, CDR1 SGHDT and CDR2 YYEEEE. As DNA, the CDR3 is TGTGCCAGCAGCTTTCAGGGGACAGGCTACGAGCAGTACTTC. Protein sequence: CASSFQGTGYEQYF. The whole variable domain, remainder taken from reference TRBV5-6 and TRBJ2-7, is DAGVTQSPTHLIKTRGQQVTLRCSPKSGHDTVSWYQQALGQGPQFIFQYYEEEERQRGNFPDRFSGHQFPNYSSELNVNALLLGDSALYLCASSFQGTGYEQYFGPGTRLTVT.

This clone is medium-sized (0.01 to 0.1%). The CDR3 nucleotides are TGTGCCAGCAGCTCGCGACAGGGGAGCGAGCAGTACTTC. Amino acids: CASSSRQGSEQYF. J is TRBJ2-7 and V is TRBV5-4, with TRBD1 matching over 8 bases. The germline V gene encodes CDR1 SGHNT and CDR2 YYREEE (reference sequence). There are 13 residues in the CDR3. The J segment lost 6 bases and the V segment lost 3 bases, leaving 5 bases of the junction unmatched.

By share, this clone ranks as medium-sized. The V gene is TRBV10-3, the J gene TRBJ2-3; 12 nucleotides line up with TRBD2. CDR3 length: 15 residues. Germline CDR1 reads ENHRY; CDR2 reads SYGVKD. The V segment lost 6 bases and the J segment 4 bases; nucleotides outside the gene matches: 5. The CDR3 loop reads CAISATSGGPDTQYF. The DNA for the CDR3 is TGTGCCATCAGCGCGACTAGCGGGGGCCCAGATACGCAGTATTTT.